This T cell receptor (beta chain) emerged from a study of T cells in Graves' hyperthyroidism and ophthalmopathy. The overall study: Specimen type is peripheral blood, collected at initial diagnosis prior to any treatment.

This clonotype was picked up many times. Researchers amplified the TCR beta CDR3 regions from RNA transcripts. An initial round of RT-PCR targeting the TCR CDR3 relied on the HTBI primer set. TCRdb analysed the multiplex PCR reads with MiXCR anew, one entry per CDR3 protein. This sample yields about 380,000 distinct CDR3 sequences, of which more than 11% are seen a single time; approximately 11% belongs to the top ten. Germline V lookup: CDR1 SNHLY, CDR2 FYNNEI. The CDR3 contains 13 residues. V was clipped by 8 bases and J by 6 bases, with 17 bases between them. Each diagnosis was grounded in clinical symptoms, serum thyroxine and TRAb, thyroid ultrasound, and orbital computed tomography. A roughly 10 ml volume of fresh peripheral blood provided the PBMCs.

This TCR came from an older woman with Graves' hyperthyroidism. This sequence joins TRBV2 and TRBJ2-7; D not resolved. The specimen was blood. CDR3 DNA: TGTGCCAGCGAATTGAGCCCTTTTAGCGAGCAGTACTTC. It codes for CASELSPFSEQYF.